These 24 T cell receptor beta chains came from one sample sequenced in a study of T cells in women clearing cervical HPV infection. TCRdb keeps only in-frame clones here, not all; method: immunoSEQ multiplex PCR. The sample data list 31,000 or so clones. The sample was blood buffy coat. All receptors derive from a woman aged 18 to 75 with a cervical HPV16 infection that either progressed to CIN3+ or cleared (not recorded which).

For this clone: An end of the junction does not agree with germline; a read error may underlie this. Read sequence stops 3 residues before the CDR3 end, and the germline J gene provides the missing end. The V and J genes are TRBV4-2 and TRBJ2-7; 8 positions match TRBD2. Germline V gene lookup returns CDR1 LGHNA and CDR2 YNFKEQ. CDR3 length: 16 residues. CDR3 DNA, as far as it was read: TGCGCCAGCAGCCAGGACCAGCGGGAGCGGTCCTACGAG. This codes for CASSQDQRERSYE. The entire CDR3 reads CASSQDQRERSYEQYF.

On this clone itself: The read ends 3 residues shy of where the CDR3 ends; the end is completed using the germline J gene. The chain couples TRBV20-1 to TRBJ2-7, with a weak D call TRBD1 (6 bases). Germline V gives CDR1 DFQATT, CDR2 SNEGSKA (reference sequence). The CDR3 runs to 14 residues. Trimming took off 5 bases at V and 1 base at J, with 15 bases between the two ends. This chain's CDR3 is CSALHRDMSYEQYF. The sequenced part of the CDR3 DNA is TGCAGTGCTCTGCACCGGGACATGTCCTACGAG.

CDR3 protein: CASTSGGALNTQYF. The part of the CDR3 DNA that was read is TGCGCCAGCACAAGCGGGGGGGCCTTGAATACG. This sequence joins TRBV5-1 and TRBJ2-3, with 10 bases that match TRBD2. The read ends 3 residues early relative to the CDR3; the germline J gene fills the gap. Trimming removed 6 bases from V and 7 bases from J; junction bases left unmatched: 8. Germline V CDR1 and CDR2: SGHRS, YFSETQ. The CDR3 covers 14 residues.

Concerning this clone: The DNA ends 3 residues before the CDR3 does, and the rest of the CDR3 is filled in from the germline J gene. This chain joins TRBV5-5 and TRBJ1-1, with 7 positions matching TRBD1. The V segment lost 4 bases and the J segment 1 base; nucleotides outside the gene matches: 7. This CDR3 is 15 amino acids long. Germline values: CDR1 SGHKS, CDR2 YYEKEE (reference sequence). The covered CDR3 bases are TGTGCCAGCAGCCGAAGGGACAGTCCGAACACTGAA. Encoded protein: CASSRRDSPNTE. The full CDR3 is CASSRRDSPNTEAFF.

Notes on this clone: Sequencing ends 3 residues short of the CDR3 end; the germline J gene provides the rest. This sequence joins TRBV5-1 and TRBJ2-3; 15 bases line up with TRBD2. Germline assignment: CDR1 SGHRS and CDR2 YFSETQ. This CDR3 contains 20 residues. Germline trimming cut 3 bases from V and 1 base from J; bases unmatched to any gene: 12. The sequenced part of the CDR3 DNA is TGCGCCAGCAGCTCCTCGCCGGGGGGACTAGCGGGAGGACGCACAGATACG. Translating it yields CASSSSPGGLAGGRTDT. The full CDR3 is CASSSSPGGLAGGRTDTQYF.

For this clone: From the germline J gene comes the end of the CDR3, since the read stops 3 residues before it. V and J are TRBV28 and TRBJ2-1; 10 bases match TRBD2. Trimming took 7 bases from V and 5 from J; bases not matched to a gene: 11. CDR3 size: 16 residues. Germline CDR1 and CDR2: MDHEN and SYDVKM. The chain's CDR3 is CASTDGVLAGDNEQFF. The sequenced CDR3 bases are TGTGCCAGCACTGATGGGGTCCTAGCGGGGGACAATGAG.

In regard to this clone: The CDR3 end lies 3 residues beyond the end of the read and is filled in from the germline J gene. The J gene is TRBJ2-1, the V gene TRBV5-4; TRBD2 might be the D (5 bases). CDR3 size: 12 residues. Deletions cut 3 bases from V and 7 bases from J, with 8 bases between. Germline V gene lookup returns CDR1 SGHNT and CDR2 YYREEE (reference sequence). The DNA read from the CDR3 is TGTGCCAGCAGCTACGGGGTTAATGAG. Protein sequence: CASSYGVNE. The whole CDR3 sequence is CASSYGVNEQFF.

For this clone: The read halts 3 residues ahead of the CDR3 end, with the missing end drawn from the germline J gene. The chain combines TRBV24-1 with TRBJ2-5; 11 positions agree with TRBD2. The CDR3 is made up of 16 amino acids. The V gene's germline CDR1 is KGHDR and CDR2 SFDVKD. Germline trimming cut 2 bases from V and 0 bases from J; bases unmatched to any gene: 1. CDR3 protein: CATSDWTSGYQETQYF. CDR3 DNA (partial): TGTGCCACCAGTGATTGGACTAGCGGGTACCAAGAGACC.

Note on this clone: The read ends 3 residues early relative to the CDR3; the germline J gene fills the gap. The chain employs TRBV20-1 and TRBJ1-1; 9 bases match TRBD1. This CDR3 is built from 13 residues. Germline assignment: CDR1 DFQATT and CDR2 SNEGSKA (reference sequence). Trimming removed 5 bases from V and 3 bases from J; junction bases left unmatched: 4. This CDR3 is CSAARTGDTEAFF. The CDR3 bases that were read are TGCAGTGCTGCTCGGACAGGGGACACTGAA.

Details on this clone: Read data end 3 residues before the CDR3 end; the end is taken from the germline J gene. The gene calls are TRBV5-1 and TRBJ1-5; TRBD1 is a possible D gene (5 bases). From germline, CDR1 is SGHRS and CDR2 YFSETQ. The CDR3 is 15 residues long. With 0 bases removed from V and 3 bases from J, the gap between germline ends came to 10 bases. CDR3 DNA, as far as it was read: TGCGCCAGCAGCTTGGATCCAGGGAACAATCAGCCC. Protein product: CASSLDPGNNQP. The entire CDR3 reads CASSLDPGNNQPQHF.

Comments on this clone: The read comes to an end 3 residues before the CDR3 does, leaving the germline J gene to fill in the end. The chain joins TRBV6-4 to TRBJ2-3; 8 positions match TRBD2. V shed 0 bases, J shed 2 bases, and the junction held 4 bases outside the gene matches. Per germline, CDR1 MRHNA and CDR2 SNTAGT. This CDR3 spans 16 amino acids. The sequenced part of the CDR3 DNA is TGTGCCAGCAGTGACTCAACGGGGGGGGCCACAGATACG. It is translated as CASSDSTGGATDT. The entire CDR3 protein reads CASSDSTGGATDTQYF.

Concerning this clone itself: The read terminates 3 residues ahead of where the CDR3 ends, so the germline J gene completes it. V and J are TRBV5-1 and TRBJ2-7, with 7 bases fitting TRBD1. The germline V gene has CDR1 SGHRS and CDR2 YFSETQ. CDR3 length equals 16 residues. The V gene end was trimmed by 3 bases and the J gene end by 5 bases; junction bases not matched to a gene: 14. The CDR3 protein is CASSWPLTGRANEQYF. CDR3 bases read: TGCGCCAGCAGCTGGCCCCTGACAGGGCGCGCCAACGAG.

Points on this clone: The read ends 3 residues early relative to the CDR3; the germline J gene fills the gap. This chain connects TRBV7-2 to TRBJ1-2; D is possibly TRBD1 (5 bases). The CDR3 length is 13 residues. Germline lookup yields CDR1 SGHTA and CDR2 FQGNSA. The CDR3 is CASSLDTSYDYTF. The sequenced CDR3 bases are TGTGCCAGCAGCCTGGACACCAGCTACGAC.

Details on this clone: The missing CDR3 end, 3 residues past where the read stops, is filled in from the germline J gene. The chain couples TRBV18 to TRBJ1-1; TRBD1 is a possible D gene (6 bases). Trimming stripped 4 bases from V and 1 base from J, with 7 bases between. The CDR3 runs to 13 residues. The germline V gene encodes CDR1 KGHSH and CDR2 LQKENI. CDR3 protein: CASSLQGNTEAFF. The CDR3 bases that were read are TGTGCCAGCTCACTACAGGGGAACACTGAA.

As concerns this clone: The DNA ends 3 residues before the CDR3 does, and the rest of the CDR3 is filled in from the germline J gene. The chain uses TRBV7-2 and TRBJ2-3; no firm D call. There are 12 residues in the CDR3. Between the trimmed V and J ends, which lost 5 bases and 7 bases, there was a span of 10 bases. CDR1 is SGHTA, CDR2 FQGNSA, per germline. The part of the CDR3 DNA that was read is TGTGCCAGCAGCGTTAGCTATAATACG. This translates into CASSVSYNT. The whole CDR3 reads CASSVSYNTQYF.

Points on this clone: The sequence runs out 3 residues before the end of the CDR3; the remainder is reconstructed from the germline J gene. The chain uses TRBV5-1 and TRBJ2-7, with D perhaps TRBD2 (6 bases). The V gene's germline CDR1 is SGHRS and CDR2 YFSETQ. Trimming cost V 4 bases and J 4 bases, with 18 bases left between them. This CDR3 region has 15 residues. The sequenced part of the CDR3 DNA is TGCGCCAGCAGCCAGACCTGGGACTCCCTATACGAG. Residues: CASSQTWDSLYE. The CDR3 in its entirety is CASSQTWDSLYEQYF.

Worth noting for this clone: The CDR3 end lies 3 residues beyond the end of the read and is filled in from the germline J gene. The genes are TRBV5-4 and TRBJ2-7, with unresolved D. Deletions cut 0 bases from V and 1 base from J, with 8 bases between. Germline CDR1 and CDR2: SGHNT and YYREEE (reference sequence). The CDR3 consists of 14 residues. The CDR3 DNA, read in part, is TGTGCCAGCAGCTTGGGGGCGAGGTCCTACGAG. Its translation: CASSLGARSYE. The whole CDR3 sequence reads CASSLGARSYEQYF.

CDR3 sequence reads: CASSLVDTKGPQHF. The CDR3 DNA, read in part, is TGTGCCAGCAGCTTAGTCGACACCAAGGGGCCC. The chain carries TRBV7-2 and TRBJ1-5; D call uncertain. The read halts 3 residues ahead of the CDR3 end, with the missing end drawn from the germline J gene. CDR3 size: 14 residues. Germline V gene lookup returns CDR1 SGHTA and CDR2 FQGNSA. The V end was cut by 1 base, the J end by 9 bases, with 13 bases between. The entire variable domain, with the rest obtained from reference TRBV7-2 and TRBJ1-5, is as follows: GAGVSQSPSNKVTEKGKDVELRCDPISGHTALYWYRQSLGQGLEFLIYFQGNSAPDKSGLPSDRFSAERTGGSVSTLTIQRTQQEDSAVYLCASSLVDTKGPQHFGDGTRLSIL.

Details on this clone: The CDR3 is cut off 3 residues early in the read; its end comes from the germline J gene. The V gene is TRBV20-1, the J gene TRBJ2-7; 11 bases agree with TRBD2. Unmatched junction bases numbered 7, after V lost 4 bases and J lost 5 bases. This CDR3 region has 14 residues. Germline assignment: CDR1 DFQATT and CDR2 SNEGSKA (reference sequence). The DNA read from the CDR3 is TGCAGTGCTACTCCCGGGACTAGCGGAAACGAG. As protein: CSATPGTSGNE. The CDR3 in its entirety is CSATPGTSGNEQYF.

Concerning this clone itself: The read ends 3 residues shy of where the CDR3 ends; the end is completed using the germline J gene. The chain joins TRBV6-2 or TRBV6-3 to TRBJ2-7; D is possibly TRBD2 (5 bases). Trimming shortened V by 4 bases and J by 2 bases, and 12 bases separated the two germline ends. Germline-derived CDR1 and CDR2 are MNHEY and SVGEGT. CDR3 length equals 14 residues. The chain's CDR3 is CASSSAGDPYEQYF. CDR3 DNA, as far as it was read: TGTGCCAGCAGTTCTGCGGGTGATCCCTACGAG.

A note on this clone: The CDR3 is cut off 3 residues early in the read; its end comes from the germline J gene. This chain uses TRBV2 with TRBJ1-6; TRBD1 agrees at 7 bases. Germline CDR1 SNHLY, CDR2 FYNNEI. Germline trimming cut 4 bases from V and 7 bases from J; bases unmatched to any gene: 4. The CDR3 sequence is 14 residues long. This CDR3 is CASSGGQKNSPLHF. Partial CDR3 DNA: TGTGCCAGCAGTGGGGGACAGAAAAATTCACCC.

A remark on this clone: Read sequence stops 3 residues before the CDR3 end, and the germline J gene provides the missing end. The genes are TRBV4-2 and TRBJ2-3; a weak D match, TRBD2 (7 bases). CDR3 length: 16 amino acids. Germline-derived CDR1 and CDR2 are LGHNA and YNFKEQ. The V and J ends lost 1 base and 0 bases respectively, with 11 bases between them. The sequenced part of the CDR3 DNA is TGTGCCAGCAGCCAAGTGGGGGGGGCGAGCACAGATACG. This sequence encodes CASSQVGGASTDT. The CDR3 reads in full as CASSQVGGASTDTQYF.

As regards this clone: Read coverage stops 3 residues before the CDR3 terminus; the germline J gene supplies the remainder. The V gene is TRBV19, the J gene TRBJ2-3; D gene unclear. CDR1 and CDR2 (germline): LNHDA, SQIVND (reference sequence). V was pared by 7 bases and J by 4 bases, with 6 bases between. CDR3 length: 11 residues. The part of the CDR3 DNA that was read is TGTGCCAGTACCAGCGCAGATACG. Translated, it gives CASTSADT. The whole CDR3 protein is CASTSADTQYF.

A word on this clone: Read sequence stops 3 residues before the CDR3 end, and the germline J gene provides the missing end. The rearrangement links TRBV11-2 to TRBJ2-7; D is unclear. Germline CDR1 is SGHAT and CDR2 is FQNNGV. Trimming pared 7 bases from V and 4 bases from J, leaving 8 bases between. The CDR3 runs to 11 residues. CDR3: CASKKGYEQYF. The covered CDR3 bases are TGTGCCAGCAAAAAAGGGTACGAG.